This TCR beta chain was retrieved from a study of T cells after yellow fever vaccination. TCRdb passed the 5' RACE reads through MiXCR, listing each CDR3 protein once. The sample lists around 100,000 distinct CDR3 sequences; roughly 8.4% were seen once. The CDR3 has 14 amino acids. Germline lookup yields CDR1 LNHDA and CDR2 SQIVND (reference sequence). V was pared by 3 bases and J by 4 bases, with 2 bases of the junction left unmatched. This TCR was recovered from a man younger than 45 who received the YFV17D yellow fever vaccine. The rearrangement uses TRBV19 and TRBJ2-1, with TRBD2 matching over 8 bases. This specimen consisted of CD8+ T cells sorted from PBMCs, obtained 45 days after the yellow fever booster vaccination. DNA of the CDR3: TGTGCCAGTAGTATGGCGGGAGGATACAATGAGCAGTTCTTC. As protein: CASSMAGGYNEQFF.